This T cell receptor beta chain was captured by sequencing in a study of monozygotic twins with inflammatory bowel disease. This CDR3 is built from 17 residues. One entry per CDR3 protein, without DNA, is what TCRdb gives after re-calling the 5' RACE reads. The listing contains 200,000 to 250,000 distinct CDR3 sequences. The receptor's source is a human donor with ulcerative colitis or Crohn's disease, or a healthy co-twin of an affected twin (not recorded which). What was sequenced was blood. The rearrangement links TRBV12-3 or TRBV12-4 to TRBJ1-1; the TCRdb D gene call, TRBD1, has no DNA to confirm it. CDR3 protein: CASRKNRDSSRNTEAFF.